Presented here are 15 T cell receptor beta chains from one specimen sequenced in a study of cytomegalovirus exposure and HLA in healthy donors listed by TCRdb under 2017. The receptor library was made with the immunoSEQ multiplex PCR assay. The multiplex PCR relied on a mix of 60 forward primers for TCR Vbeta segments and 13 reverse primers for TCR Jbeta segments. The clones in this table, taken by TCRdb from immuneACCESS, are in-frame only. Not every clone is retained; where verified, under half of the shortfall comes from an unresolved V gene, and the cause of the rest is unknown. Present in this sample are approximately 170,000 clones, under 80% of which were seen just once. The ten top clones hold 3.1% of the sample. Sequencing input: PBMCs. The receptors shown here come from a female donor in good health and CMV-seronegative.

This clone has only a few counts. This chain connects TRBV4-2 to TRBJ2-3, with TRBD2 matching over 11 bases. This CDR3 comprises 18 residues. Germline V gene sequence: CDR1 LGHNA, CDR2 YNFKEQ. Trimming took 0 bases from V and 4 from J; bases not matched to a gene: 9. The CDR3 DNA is TGTGCCAGCAGCCAAGACCTCCGGCTAGCGGGAGGCCCAGATACGCAGTATTTT. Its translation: CASSQDLRLAGGPDTQYF.

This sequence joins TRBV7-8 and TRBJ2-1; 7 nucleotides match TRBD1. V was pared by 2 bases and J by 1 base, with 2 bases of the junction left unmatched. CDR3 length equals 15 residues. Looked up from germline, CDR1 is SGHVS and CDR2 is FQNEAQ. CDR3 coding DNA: TGTGCCAGCAGCTTAAAGACAGGGTCCTACAATGAGCAGTTCTTC. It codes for CASSLKTGSYNEQFF.

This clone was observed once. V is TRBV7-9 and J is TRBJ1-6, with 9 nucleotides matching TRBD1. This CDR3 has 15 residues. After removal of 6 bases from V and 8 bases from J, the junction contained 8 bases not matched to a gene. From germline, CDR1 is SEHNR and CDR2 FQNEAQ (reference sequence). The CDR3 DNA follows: TGTGCCAGCAGTTGGGACAGGGATCGGGATTCACCCCTCCACTTT. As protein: CASSWDRDRDSPLHF. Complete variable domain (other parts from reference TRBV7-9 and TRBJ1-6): DTGVSQNPRHKITKRGQNVTFRCDPISEHNRLYWYRQTLGQGPEFLTYFQNEAQLEKSRLLSDRFSAERPKGSFSTLEIQRTEQGDSAMYLCASSWDRDRDSPLHFGNGTRLTVT.

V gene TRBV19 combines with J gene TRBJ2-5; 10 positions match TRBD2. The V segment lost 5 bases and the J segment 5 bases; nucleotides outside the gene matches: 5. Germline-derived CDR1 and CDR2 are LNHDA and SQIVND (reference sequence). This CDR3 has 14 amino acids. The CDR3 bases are TGTGCCAGTAGTCCCCTAGCGGGAGAGGAGACCCAGTACTTC. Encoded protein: CASSPLAGEETQYF.

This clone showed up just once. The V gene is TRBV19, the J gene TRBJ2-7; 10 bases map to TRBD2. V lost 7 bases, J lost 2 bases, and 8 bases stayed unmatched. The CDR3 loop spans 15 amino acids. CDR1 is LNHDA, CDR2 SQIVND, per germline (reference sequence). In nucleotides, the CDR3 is TGTGCCAGTAAAGCGGGAGGGCCTTCCCCCTACGAGCAGTACTTC. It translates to CASKAGGPSPYEQYF.

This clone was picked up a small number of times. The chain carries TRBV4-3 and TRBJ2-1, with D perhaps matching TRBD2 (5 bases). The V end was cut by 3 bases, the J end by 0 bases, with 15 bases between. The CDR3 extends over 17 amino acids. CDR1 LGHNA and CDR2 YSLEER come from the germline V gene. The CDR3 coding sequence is TGCGCCAGCAGCCAGGACCCTCCCGGGGTCTCCTACAATGAGCAGTTCTTC. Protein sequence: CASSQDPPGVSYNEQFF.

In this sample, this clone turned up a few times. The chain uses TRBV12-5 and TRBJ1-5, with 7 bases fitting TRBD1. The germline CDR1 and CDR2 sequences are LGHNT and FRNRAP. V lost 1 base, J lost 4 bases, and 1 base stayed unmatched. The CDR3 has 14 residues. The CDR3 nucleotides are TGTGCTAGTGGTTTGGGGACAGGTAATCAGCCCCAGCATTTT. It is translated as CASGLGTGNQPQHF.

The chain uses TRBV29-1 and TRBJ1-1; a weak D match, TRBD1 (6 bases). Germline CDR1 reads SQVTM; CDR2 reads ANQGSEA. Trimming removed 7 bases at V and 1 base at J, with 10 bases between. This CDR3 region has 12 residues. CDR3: CSGGQQNTEAFF. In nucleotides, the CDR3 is TGCAGCGGAGGACAGCAGAACACTGAAGCTTTCTTT.

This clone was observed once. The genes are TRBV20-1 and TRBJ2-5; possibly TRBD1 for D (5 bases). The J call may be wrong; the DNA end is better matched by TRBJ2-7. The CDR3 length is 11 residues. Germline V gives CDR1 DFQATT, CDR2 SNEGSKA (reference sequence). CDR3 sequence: CSARQGYEQYF. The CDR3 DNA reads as TGCAGTGCTAGGCAGGGTTACGAGCAGTACTTC.

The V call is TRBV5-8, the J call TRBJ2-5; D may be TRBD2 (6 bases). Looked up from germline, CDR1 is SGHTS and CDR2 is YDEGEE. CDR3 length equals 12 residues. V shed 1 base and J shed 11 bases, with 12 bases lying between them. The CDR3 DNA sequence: TGTGCCAGCAGCTTGACCCGGAGGGAGCAGTACTTC. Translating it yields CASSLTRREQYF.

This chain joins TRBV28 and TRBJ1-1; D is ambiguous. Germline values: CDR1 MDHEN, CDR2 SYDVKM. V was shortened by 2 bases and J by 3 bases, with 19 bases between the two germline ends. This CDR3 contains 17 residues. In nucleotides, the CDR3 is TGTGCCAGCAGTTTAAGAGAGTGGAGGCCCTGGGACACTGAAGCTTTCTTT. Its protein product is CASSLREWRPWDTEAFF.

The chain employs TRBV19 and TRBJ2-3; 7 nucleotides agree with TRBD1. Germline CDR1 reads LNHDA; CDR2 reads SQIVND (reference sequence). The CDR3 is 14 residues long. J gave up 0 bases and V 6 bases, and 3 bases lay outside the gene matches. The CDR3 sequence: CASRDRASTDTQYF. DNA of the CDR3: TGTGCCAGTAGAGACAGGGCTAGCACAGATACGCAGTATTTT.

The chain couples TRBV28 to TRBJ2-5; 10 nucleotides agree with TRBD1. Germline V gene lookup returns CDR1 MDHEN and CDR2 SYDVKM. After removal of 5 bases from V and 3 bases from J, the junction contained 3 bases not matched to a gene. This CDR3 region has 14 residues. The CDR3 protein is CASSTGTGEETQYF. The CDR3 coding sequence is TGTGCCAGCAGTACCGGGACAGGGGAAGAGACCCAGTACTTC.

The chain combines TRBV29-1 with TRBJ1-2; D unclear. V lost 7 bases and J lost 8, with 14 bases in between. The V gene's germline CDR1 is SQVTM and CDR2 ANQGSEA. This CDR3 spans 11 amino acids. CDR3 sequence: CSGGGSNGYTF. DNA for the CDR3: TGCAGCGGAGGAGGATCCAACGGCTACACCTTC.

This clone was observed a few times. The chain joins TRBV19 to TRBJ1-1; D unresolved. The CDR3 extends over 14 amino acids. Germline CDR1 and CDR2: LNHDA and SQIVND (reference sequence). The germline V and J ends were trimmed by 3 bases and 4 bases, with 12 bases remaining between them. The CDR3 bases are TGTGCCAGTAGTATCGACCGGGAGGCCACTGAAGCTTTCTTT. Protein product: CASSIDREATEAFF.